The entry below describes one T cell receptor beta chain. Its target is unknown. The record originates from a study of blood T cells in healthy people across ages. Whole-study context: In model experiments, template switching was able to capture about one barcoded beta molecule for every two T cells that were present.

Findings and limits, study-wide: Roughly linearly, TCR beta diversity per million T cells fell as age increased.

The use of a sample-barcoded 5' primer and a J-beta primer mix characterized a second PCR of about 6 to 12 cycles. Each cDNA molecule, via a template-switch adaptor with 12 random nucleotides, was tagged. TCRdb re-called the 5' RACE reads through MiXCR, storing one row per CDR3 protein. The sample includes approximately 1.5 million distinct CDR3 sequences, about 31% seen only once; the top ten take 11%. This receptor was identified in a woman in her thirties in good health. The sequenced sample consisted of blood.

CDR3 region: CSAETPLGYGYTF. CDR3 bases: TGCAGTGCCGAGACACCCCTGGGGTATGGCTACACCTTC. V gene TRBV20-1 combines with J gene TRBJ1-2; the D is unclear. CDR3 length: 13 residues. CDR1 DFQATT and CDR2 SNEGSKA come from the germline V gene (reference sequence). The germline V and J ends were trimmed by 6 bases and 5 bases, with 16 bases remaining between them.